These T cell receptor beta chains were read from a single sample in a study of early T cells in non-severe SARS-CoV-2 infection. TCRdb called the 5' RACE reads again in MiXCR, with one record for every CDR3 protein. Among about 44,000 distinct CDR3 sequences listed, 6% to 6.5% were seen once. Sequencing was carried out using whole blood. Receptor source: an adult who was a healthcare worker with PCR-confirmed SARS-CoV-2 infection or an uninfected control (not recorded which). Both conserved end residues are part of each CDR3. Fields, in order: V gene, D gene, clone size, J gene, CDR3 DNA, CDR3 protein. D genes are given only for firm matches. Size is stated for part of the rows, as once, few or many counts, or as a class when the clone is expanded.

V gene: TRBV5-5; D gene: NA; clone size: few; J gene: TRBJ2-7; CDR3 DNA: TGTGCCAGCAGCTTGGATGTGGGAAGCTACGAGCAGTACTTC; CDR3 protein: CASSLDVGSYEQYF
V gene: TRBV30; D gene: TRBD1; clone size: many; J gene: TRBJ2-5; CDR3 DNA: TGTGCCTGGACTAAAACGCCAGGGGGCGCGGGAGAGACCCAGTACTTC; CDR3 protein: CAWTKTPGGAGETQYF
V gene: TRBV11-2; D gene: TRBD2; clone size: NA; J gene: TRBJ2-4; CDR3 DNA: TGTGCCAGCAGCTCTTTAGCGGGGGGGCCCGGAAACATTCAGTACTTC; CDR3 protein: CASSSLAGGPGNIQYF
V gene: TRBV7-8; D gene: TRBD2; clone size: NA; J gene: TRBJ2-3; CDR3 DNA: TGTGCCAGCAGCTTCGCGGGGGGCCGAGGTGATACGCAGTATTTT; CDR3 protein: CASSFAGGRGDTQYF
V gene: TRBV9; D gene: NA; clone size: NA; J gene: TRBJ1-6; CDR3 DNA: TGTGCCAGCAGCGTAGATGGGGTTTCACCCCTCCACTTT; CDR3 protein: CASSVDGVSPLHF
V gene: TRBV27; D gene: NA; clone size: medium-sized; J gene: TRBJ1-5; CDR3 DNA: TGTGCCAGCAGTTTGTCGGGGCCCATTGATCAGCCCCAGCATTTT; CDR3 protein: CASSLSGPIDQPQHF
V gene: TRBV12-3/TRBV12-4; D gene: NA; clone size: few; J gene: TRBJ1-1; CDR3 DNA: TGTGCCAGCAGCCTAGCACTCGAGGGGGTTTGGGAAGCTTTCTTT; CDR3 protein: CASSLALEGVWEAFF
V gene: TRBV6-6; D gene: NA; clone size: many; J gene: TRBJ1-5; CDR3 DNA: TGTGCCAGCAGAAAGCAGGGAGATGGTCAGCCCCAGCATTTT; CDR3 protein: CASRKQGDGQPQHF
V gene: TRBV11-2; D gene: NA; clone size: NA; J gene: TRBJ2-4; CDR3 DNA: TGTGCCAGCAGCTTGGGCAGCTTCGGGGAGTACTTC; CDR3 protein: CASSLGSFGEYF
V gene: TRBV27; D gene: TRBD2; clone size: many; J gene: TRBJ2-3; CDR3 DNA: TGTGCCAGTACTGAGCGGGGGCCCACAGATACGCAGTATTTT; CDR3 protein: CASTERGPTDTQYF
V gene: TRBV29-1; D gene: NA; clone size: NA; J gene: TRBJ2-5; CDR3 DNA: TGCAGCCCCCGGACACCTAAAGAGACCCAGTACTTC; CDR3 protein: CSPRTPKETQYF
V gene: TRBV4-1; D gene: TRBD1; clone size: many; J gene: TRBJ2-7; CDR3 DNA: TGCGCCAGCAGCCAAGGCCTCGACAGGGCTTACGAGCAGTACTTC; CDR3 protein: CASSQGLDRAYEQYF
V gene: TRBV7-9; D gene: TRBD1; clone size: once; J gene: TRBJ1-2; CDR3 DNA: TGTGCCAGCAGCTCACAGGGGAGCTATGGCCACACCTTC; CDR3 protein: CASSSQGSYGHTF
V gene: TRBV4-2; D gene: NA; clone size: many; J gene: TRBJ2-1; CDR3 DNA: TGTGCCAGCAGCCAAGGCTCCAATGAGCAGTTCTTC; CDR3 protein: CASSQGSNEQFF
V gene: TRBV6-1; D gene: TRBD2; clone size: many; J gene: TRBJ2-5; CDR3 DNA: TGTGCCAGCAGCCGACTAGCGGGGGCCCAAGAGACCCAGTACTTC; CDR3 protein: CASSRLAGAQETQYF
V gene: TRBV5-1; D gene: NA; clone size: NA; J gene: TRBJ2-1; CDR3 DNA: TGCGCCAGCAGCTTGGGGGACCTGAGCTCCTACAATGAGCAGTTCTTC; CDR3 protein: CASSLGDLSSYNEQFF
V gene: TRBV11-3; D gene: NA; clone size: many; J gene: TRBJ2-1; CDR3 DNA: TGTGCCAGCAGCTCCGGGACATTGGGGGATGAGCAGTTCTTC; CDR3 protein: CASSSGTLGDEQFF
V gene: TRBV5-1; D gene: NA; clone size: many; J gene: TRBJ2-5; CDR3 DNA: TGCGCCAGCAGCTTGGATCGAGAGACCCAGTACTTC; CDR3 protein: CASSLDRETQYF
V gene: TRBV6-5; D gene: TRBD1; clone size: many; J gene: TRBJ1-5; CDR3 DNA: TGTGCCAGCAGTTACGACAGGGCGGGTAATCAGCCCCAGCATTTT; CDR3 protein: CASSYDRAGNQPQHF
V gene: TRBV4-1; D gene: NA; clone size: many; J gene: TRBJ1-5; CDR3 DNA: TGCGCCAGCAGCCAAGATTATGGGATCCCCCAGCATTTT; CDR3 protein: CASSQDYGIPQHF
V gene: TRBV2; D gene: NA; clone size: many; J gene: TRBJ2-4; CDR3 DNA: TGTGCCAGCAGGGCCCAGGATATTGCCAAAAACATTCAGTACTTC; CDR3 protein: CASRAQDIAKNIQYF
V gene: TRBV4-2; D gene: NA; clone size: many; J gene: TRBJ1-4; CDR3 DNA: TGTGCCAGCAGCTCCGGTGATGTAATTGAAAAACTGTTTTTT; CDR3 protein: CASSSGDVIEKLFF
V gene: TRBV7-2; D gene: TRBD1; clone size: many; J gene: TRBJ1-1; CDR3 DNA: TGTGCCAGCAGCCTGGCCGGGACAGGGGGCACTGAAGCTTTCTTT; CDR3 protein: CASSLAGTGGTEAFF
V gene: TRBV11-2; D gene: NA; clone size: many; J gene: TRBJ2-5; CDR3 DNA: TGTGCCAGCAGCTTACATGAGACCCAGTACTTC; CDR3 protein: CASSLHETQYF
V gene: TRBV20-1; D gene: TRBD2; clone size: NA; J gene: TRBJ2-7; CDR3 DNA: TGCAGTGCTACGACTAGCGGGGAAGGGGAGCAGTACTTC; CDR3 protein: CSATTSGEGEQYF
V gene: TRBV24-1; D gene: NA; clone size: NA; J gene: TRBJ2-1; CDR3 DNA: TGTGCCACCAGTGTCAGCGGTTGGAGCTCCTACAATGAGCAGTTCTTC; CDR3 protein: CATSVSGWSSYNEQFF
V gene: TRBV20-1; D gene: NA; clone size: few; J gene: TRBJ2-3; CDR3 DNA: TGCAGTGCTAGGGACTCCCCCGGTACGCAGTATTTT; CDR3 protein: CSARDSPGTQYF
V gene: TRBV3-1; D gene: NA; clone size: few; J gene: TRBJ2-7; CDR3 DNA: TGTGCCAGCAGCCATAGCCTCGGGACCTACGAGCAGTACTTC; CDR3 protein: CASSHSLGTYEQYF
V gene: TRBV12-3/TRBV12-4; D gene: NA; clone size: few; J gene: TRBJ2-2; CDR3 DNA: TGTGCCAGCAGTGGGCTCGAAATAGGCACCGGGGAGCTGTTTTTT; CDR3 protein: CASSGLEIGTGELFF
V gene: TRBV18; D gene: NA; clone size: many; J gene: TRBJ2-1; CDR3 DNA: TGTGCCAGCTCACCGCAGACTAGGAATGAGCAGTTCTTC; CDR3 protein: CASSPQTRNEQFF
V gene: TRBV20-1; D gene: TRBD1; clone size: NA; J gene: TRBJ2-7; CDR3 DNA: TGCAGTGCTAGGGTGGGGACAGGGGGCGGAGAGCAGTACTTC; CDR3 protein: CSARVGTGGGEQYF
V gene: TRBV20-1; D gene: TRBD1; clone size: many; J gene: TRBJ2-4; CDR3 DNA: TGCAGTGCCGGGACAGGCAAAAACATTCAGTACTTC; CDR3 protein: CSAGTGKNIQYF
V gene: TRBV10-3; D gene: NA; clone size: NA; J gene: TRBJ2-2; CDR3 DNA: TGTGCCATCAGTGGGGGGAACTCGAACACCGGGGAGCTGTTTTTT; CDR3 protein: CAISGGNSNTGELFF
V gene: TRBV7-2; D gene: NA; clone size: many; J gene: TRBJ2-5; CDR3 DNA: TGTGCCAGCAGCTTAGCACAGGGCCCAGAGACCCAGTACTTC; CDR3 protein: CASSLAQGPETQYF